The next 21 T cell receptor beta chains were all read from a single sample in a study of T cell clonality in common variable immunodeficiency. Regarding the study as a whole: Common variable immunodeficiency TCR beta sequences reportedly had fewer deletions and N-nucleotide insertions.

Some clones are missing from TCRdb's copy, which holds only in-frame ones; the method was immunoSEQ multiplex PCR. In total, the table holds fewer than 20,000 clones. These TCRs are of unknown antigen specificity. Material for sequencing was peripheral blood mononuclear cells. The receptors were gathered from a human donor with common variable immunodeficiency.

Of note for this clone: Coverage ceases 3 residues before the CDR3 finishes, and the germline J gene fills in the end. The chain joins TRBV10-1 to TRBJ1-6; D call uncertain. The germline V and J ends were trimmed by 2 bases and 10 bases, with 18 bases remaining between them. The germline CDR1 and CDR2 sequences are WNHNN and SYGVQD (reference sequence). The CDR3 has 16 residues. The sequenced CDR3 bases are TGCGCCAGCAGTGAGAAGGGTTCTAGCCAAAGCTCACCC. This gives the protein CASSEKGSSQSSP. The entire CDR3 reads CASSEKGSSQSSPLHF.

To note about this clone: Coverage ceases 3 residues before the CDR3 finishes, and the germline J gene fills in the end. The chain carries TRBV4-2 and TRBJ2-3; 10 nucleotides agree with TRBD1. This CDR3 has 17 residues. V shed 1 base and J 3 bases; nucleotides not matched to a gene: 7. Germline V gives CDR1 LGHNA, CDR2 YNFKEQ. The CDR3 region is CASSQAGTGARTDTQYF. Incomplete CDR3 DNA: TGTGCCAGCAGCCAAGCCGGGACAGGGGCGCGTACAGATACG.

CDR3 bases read: TGCAGTGCTAGAGTCAACAACAATTCACCC. It encodes CSARVNNNSP. The complete CDR3 sequence is CSARVNNNSPLHF. The chain is built from TRBV20-1 and TRBJ1-6; D is undetermined. The read ends 3 residues shy of where the CDR3 ends; the end is completed using the germline J gene. The CDR3 totals 13 residues. Germline V gives CDR1 DFQATT, CDR2 SNEGSKA (reference sequence). Trimming shortened V by 1 base and J by 7 bases, and 8 bases separated the two germline ends.

CDR3 in amino acids: CSVEVADYEQYF. Incomplete CDR3 DNA: TGCAGCGTTGAAGTGGCCGACTACGAG. The rearrangement links TRBV29-1 to TRBJ2-7; D is unclear. The CDR3 end falls 3 residues outside the read, so it is completed with the germline J gene. Germline V gives CDR1 SQVTM, CDR2 ANQGSEA. CDR3 size: 12 residues. V was pared by 1 base and J by 3 bases, with 7 bases between.

Details on this clone: Read coverage stops 3 residues before the CDR3 terminus; the germline J gene supplies the remainder. The V call is TRBV10-3, the J call TRBJ2-3; D is uncertain. CDR1 is ENHRY, CDR2 SYGVKD, per germline. The CDR3 runs 14 residues. Trimming stripped 0 bases from V and 0 bases from J, with 4 bases between. The sequenced part of the CDR3 DNA is TGTGCCATCAGTGAGTCGTCGAGCACAGATACG. Residues: CAISESSSTDT. The whole CDR3 reads CAISESSSTDTQYF.

In the case of this clone: Read data end 3 residues before the CDR3 end; the end is taken from the germline J gene. V usage is TRBV18 and J usage is TRBJ2-3; D is possibly TRBD1 (6 bases). CDR3 length: 16 residues. Germline V gene data show CDR1 as KGHSH and CDR2 as LQKENI. V lost 3 bases and J 2 bases, leaving 15 bases between the germline ends. CDR3 DNA (partial): TGTGCCAGCTCACCGATACGAGGACAGACCACAGATACG. Amino acid sequence: CASSPIRGQTTDT. The whole CDR3 sequence reads CASSPIRGQTTDTQYF.

Comment on this clone: Read coverage stops 3 residues before the CDR3 terminus; the germline J gene supplies the remainder. The chain recombines TRBV5-6 with TRBJ1-6, with TRBD1 identical over 11 bases. CDR1 is SGHDT and CDR2 is YYEEEE in the germline V gene. This CDR3 is 15 amino acids long. CDR3 loop: CASSSTGTGGLALHF. The CDR3 bases that were read are TGTGCCAGCAGCTCTACCGGGACAGGGGGGTTGGCC.

The sequenced CDR3 bases are TGTGCCAGTAGTTCCCCGACTAGCGGGGGGGAGGATGAG. Translated: CASSSPTSGGEDE. The full CDR3 protein reads CASSSPTSGGEDEQFF. The chain is built from TRBV19 and TRBJ2-1; 14 nucleotides match TRBD2. The read ends 3 residues shy of where the CDR3 ends; the end is completed using the germline J gene. Trimming took 5 bases from V and 8 from J; bases not matched to a gene: 8. Germline CDR1 is LNHDA and CDR2 is SQIVND (reference sequence). The CDR3 is 16 residues long.

On this clone itself: With the read ending 3 residues before the CDR3 end, the germline J gene is used to fill in that end. This rearrangement joins TRBV7-6 to TRBJ1-1, with D perhaps TRBD1 (5 bases). This CDR3 is 15 amino acids long. V lost 2 bases, J lost 0 bases, and 10 bases lay in between. CDR1 is SGHVS and CDR2 is FNYEAQ in the germline V gene. The CDR3 spells CASSLKTAMNTEAFF. CDR3 bases read: TGTGCCAGCAGCTTAAAGACAGCTATGAACACTGAA.

Remarks on this clone: The CDR3 end falls 3 residues outside the read, so it is completed with the germline J gene. This chain joins TRBV5-1 and TRBJ2-6, with D tentatively TRBD1 (6 bases). Trimming removed 3 bases from V and 1 base from J, with 14 bases in between. The CDR3 spans 17 residues. Germline assignment: CDR1 SGHRS and CDR2 YFSETQ. CDR3 region: CASSWGNTGSGANVLTF. Partial CDR3 DNA: TGCGCCAGCAGCTGGGGGAATACAGGGTCTGGGGCCAACGTC. Combining the CDR3 with reference TRBV5-1 and TRBJ2-6 gives the whole variable domain KAGVTQTPRYLIKTRGQQVTLSCSPISGHRSVSWYQQTPGQGLQFLFEYFSETQRNKGNFPGRFSGRQFSNSRSEMNVSTLELGDSALYLCASSWGNTGSGANVLTFGAGSRLTVL.

Of note for this clone: Read coverage stops 3 residues before the CDR3 terminus; the germline J gene supplies the remainder. J is TRBJ1-2 and V is TRBV12-5, with no clear D. The length of the CDR3 is 12 residues. Germline CDR1 and CDR2: LGHNT and FRNRAP. Between the trimmed V and J ends, which lost 4 bases and 5 bases, there was a span of 8 bases. CDR3 amino acids: CASGYDTYGYTF. The CDR3 DNA, read in part, is TGTGCTAGTGGTTACGACACTTATGGC.

This clone counts as medium-sized (0.01 to 0.1%) by frequency. The missing CDR3 end, 3 residues past where the read stops, is filled in from the germline J gene. The rearrangement links TRBV14 to TRBJ1-1, with TRBD1 identical over 8 bases. CDR3 length: 17 residues. V lost 0 bases to trimming and J lost 4 bases; unmatched junction nucleotides: 10. Germline CDR1 is SGHDN and CDR2 is FVKESK. This CDR3 reads CASSQEGDRGRFTEAFF. The covered CDR3 bases are TGTGCCAGCAGCCAAGAGGGTGACAGGGGACGATTCACTGAA.

According to its frequency, this clone is medium-sized (0.01 to 0.1%). The read finishes 3 residues shy of the CDR3 end, and the germline J gene is used to complete it. The chain links TRBV10-3 to TRBJ1-2, with D possibly matching TRBD1 (6 bases). Trimming cost V 3 bases and J 6 bases, with 8 bases left between them. This CDR3 has 12 amino acids. Germline values: CDR1 ENHRY, CDR2 SYGVKD. The sequenced part of the CDR3 DNA is TGTGCCATCAGTGAAGGGGGAGATGGC. Residues: CAISEGGDG. The full CDR3 reads CAISEGGDGYTF.

A note on this clone: The read ends 3 residues before the CDR3 terminus; that terminus is restored from the germline J gene. The chain links TRBV7-6 to TRBJ2-1, with TRBD2 identical over 10 bases. Looked up from germline, CDR1 is SGHVS and CDR2 is FNYEAQ. The CDR3 is 14 residues long. The V gene end was trimmed by 1 base and the J gene end by 6 bases; junction bases not matched to a gene: 0. CDR3 amino acids: CASSLGTSGNEQFF. Partial CDR3 DNA: TGTGCCAGCAGCTTAGGGACTAGCGGCAATGAG.

Remarks on this clone: The read finishes 3 residues shy of the CDR3 end, and the germline J gene is used to complete it. The chain carries TRBV6-1 and TRBJ2-7; D not resolved. Trimming cost V 1 base and J 1 base, with 5 bases left between them. The CDR3 spans 13 residues. The germline gives CDR1 MNHNS, CDR2 SASEGT. The CDR3 DNA, read in part, is TGTGCCAGCAGTGAAGTCTCTTCCTACGAG. Translating gives CASSEVSSYE. The CDR3 in its entirety is CASSEVSSYEQYF.

To note about this clone: The read halts 3 residues ahead of the CDR3 end, with the missing end drawn from the germline J gene. The rearrangement joins TRBV30 to TRBJ2-1; TRBD2 matches at 10 bases. Trimming took 5 bases from V and 6 from J; bases not matched to a gene: 10. This CDR3 contains 15 residues. CDR1 and CDR2 from the germline V gene are GTSNPN and SVGIG (reference sequence). Incomplete CDR3 DNA: TGTGCCTGGGGGACCGTAGCGGGGGGAATCAATGAG. Its protein is CAWGTVAGGINE. The whole CDR3 sequence is CAWGTVAGGINEQFF.

With regard to this clone: The read terminates 3 residues before the CDR3 end, so the remaining end is supplied by the germline J gene. The chain is built from TRBV19 and TRBJ2-2; D uncertain. Trimming pared 1 base from V and 8 bases from J, leaving 11 bases between. CDR1 and CDR2 (germline): LNHDA, SQIVND (reference sequence). The CDR3 has 14 residues. The chain's CDR3 is CASSIGVLYGELFF. The covered CDR3 bases are TGTGCCAGTAGTATAGGGGTACTATATGGGGAG.

Turning to this clone: The CDR3 is cut off 3 residues early in the read; its end comes from the germline J gene. The V gene is TRBV19, the J gene TRBJ2-1; the D gene is possibly TRBD2 (5 bases). The CDR3 contains 14 residues. CDR1 and CDR2 (germline): LNHDA, SQIVND (reference sequence). V dropped 5 bases and J dropped 7 bases, with 15 bases sitting between them. The CDR3 reads CASSPDSRGNEQFF. The sequenced part of the CDR3 DNA is TGTGCCAGTAGTCCGGACTCGAGAGGGAATGAG.

Of note for this clone: The read ends 3 residues early relative to the CDR3; the germline J gene fills the gap. This chain uses TRBV4-2 with TRBJ2-3, with 7 bases identical to TRBD2. CDR1 is LGHNA, CDR2 YNFKEQ, per germline. Trimming at V came to 4 bases and at J to 0 bases, leaving 10 bases not matched to a gene. The CDR3 is made up of 17 amino acids. The CDR3 sequence: CASSLGAGSSSTDTQYF. The sequenced CDR3 bases are TGTGCCAGCAGCCTAGGAGCGGGAAGTTCTAGCACAGATACG.

On this clone itself: Read data end 3 residues before the CDR3 end; the end is taken from the germline J gene. V usage is TRBV30 and J usage is TRBJ2-1; TRBD2 agrees at 10 bases. CDR3 length: 14 residues. Germline-derived CDR1 and CDR2 are GTSNPN and SVGIG (reference sequence). The V and J ends lost 3 bases and 3 bases, in that order; junction bases with no gene match: 2. The CDR3 bases that were read are TGTGCCTGGAGAATAGCGGGGGGCTACAATGAG. As protein: CAWRIAGGYNE. The CDR3 in its entirety is CAWRIAGGYNEQFF.

A word on this clone: The read is 3 residues too short to cover the CDR3 end, so that end is filled in from the germline J gene. The chain is built from TRBV7-3 and TRBJ1-2, with D possibly being TRBD1 (5 bases). The germline V and J ends were trimmed by 2 bases and 7 bases, with 8 bases remaining between them. The germline CDR1 and CDR2 sequences are SGHTA and FQGTGA. The CDR3 is 12 amino acids. Incomplete CDR3 DNA: TGTGCCAGCAGCTTAGGGGGGTTTGGC. Its translation is CASSLGGFG. The entire CDR3 protein is CASSLGGFGYTF.